A selection of T cell receptor beta chains follows, all from one sample in a study of cytomegalovirus exposure and HLA in healthy donors. This table comes from immunoSEQ multiplex PCR, and its TCRdb copy is limited to in-frame clones, with some not included. Of around 110,000 clones in the sample, around 70% were seen once. The sequencing sample was made of PBMCs. These receptors all come from a woman under 30 in good health and CMV-seronegative. Each CDR3 is given with its conserved first and last residue. A D gene is named only where the DNA matches it firmly. Rows give clone size only sometimes, using once, few, many, or a class for an expanded clone.

abundance	d_gene	v_gene	j_gene	CDR3nt	CDR3aa
NA	TRBD1	TRBV19	TRBJ1-5	TGTGCCAGTAGAAGCCGGGACAGGGGCAATCAGCCCCAGCATTTT	CASRSRDRGNQPQHF
NA	TRBD1	TRBV28	TRBJ1-4	TGTGCCAGCAGACGCCGGGACAGGGGAAATGAAAAACTGTTTTTT	CASRRRDRGNEKLFF
NA	NA	TRBV19	TRBJ1-1	TGTGCCAGTAGTATGGAGCGCTCTGAAGCTTTCTTT	CASSMERSEAFF
few	TRBD1	TRBV5-4	TRBJ1-4	TGTGCCAGCAGTTTGACAGGGGGACTTAATGAAAAACTGTTTTTT	CASSLTGGLNEKLFF
NA	NA	TRBV7-9	TRBJ2-7	TGTGCCAGCAGCTTAGACCCGGGGGACGAGCAGTACTTC	CASSLDPGDEQYF
NA	NA	TRBV7-9	TRBJ2-7	TGTGCCAGCAGCCCAGGGGTCCCTTCCAACGAGCAGTACTTC	CASSPGVPSNEQYF
NA	TRBD1	TRBV4-1	TRBJ1-2	TGCGCCAGCAGCCAAGCCCCCGGGACAGGGGACAATGGCTACACCTTC	CASSQAPGTGDNGYTF
NA	NA	TRBV27	TRBJ1-1	TGTGCCAGCAGTTTAACCGTCGGCAGACTGAAAGCTTTCTTT	CASSLTVGRLKAFF
NA	TRBD1	TRBV6-1	TRBJ2-7	TGTGCCAGCAGTGAAGCGATCGGGACAGGCGGAATTAGGACCTACGAGCAGTACTTC	CASSEAIGTGGIRTYEQYF
NA	TRBD1	TRBV5-4	TRBJ2-1	TGTGCCAGCAGGCCCGGGACAGGGGCTATCTATGAGCAGTTCTTC	CASRPGTGAIYEQFF
NA	NA	TRBV28	TRBJ2-6	TGTGCCAGCAGCCCGCCGGGAAATGGGGCCAACGTCCTGACTTTC	CASSPPGNGANVLTF
NA	NA	TRBV6-1	TRBJ1-2	TGTGCCAGCAGTGAAAGTCAGACGCGGGGGTTATATGGCTACACCTTC	CASSESQTRGLYGYTF
NA	TRBD2	TRBV9	TRBJ2-1	TGTGCCAGCAGCGTAGGGACTAGCGGGGATTACAATGAGCAGTTCTTC	CASSVGTSGDYNEQFF
once	NA	TRBV5-1	TRBJ1-6	TGCGCCAGCAGCTTTTCCGACGCCCTTAGGAGGAATTCACCCCTCCACTTT	CASSFSDALRRNSPLHF
NA	NA	TRBV6-6	TRBJ2-3	TGTGCCAGCAGTTCTGGCGGGGGCACAGATACGCAGTATTTT	CASSSGGGTDTQYF
NA	NA	TRBV7-9	TRBJ2-1	TGTGCCAGCAGCCTACGCCCCAATGAGCAGTTCTTC	CASSLRPNEQFF
NA	TRBD1	TRBV28	TRBJ1-5	TGTGCCAGCAGTTGGGGACAGGGCAATCAGCCCCAGCATTTT	CASSWGQGNQPQHF
NA	TRBD1	TRBV19	TRBJ1-1	TGTGCCAGTAGTCTCATCCTGACAGGGAGGACTGAAGCTTTCTTT	CASSLILTGRTEAFF
NA	NA	TRBV19	TRBJ1-5	TGTGCCAGTAGTCCGCGACCCCTAGAGTATCAGCCCCAGCATTTT	CASSPRPLEYQPQHF